Sequencing of this T cell receptor (beta chain) was carried out in a study of cytomegalovirus exposure and HLA in healthy donors. This CDR3 region has 18 residues. CDR1 is MNHNS, CDR2 SASEGT, per germline. The V end was cut by 3 bases, the J end by 4 bases, with 22 bases between. With 60 Vbeta and 13 Jbeta primers, the PCR was carried out. This table comes from immunoSEQ multiplex PCR, and its TCRdb copy is limited to in-frame clones, with some not included. The sample includes roughly 200,000 clones, approximately 80% of them seen just once. Study results and limitations: As a later analysis revealed, most CMV-associated TCR beta chains appeared HLA-restricted. Later genetic work tied a missense DCLRE1C variant to beta-chain V and J trimming. Confirmation in vitro established that three CMV-associated chains were specific for CMV antigens. The likely origin of a cluster of highly shared sequence variants was a sequencing artifact.

Concerning this clone itself: Its specificity is unknown.

The chain is built from TRBV6-1 and TRBJ1-3; possibly TRBD1 for D (6 bases). The specimen sequenced was PBMCs. The receptor's source is a man younger than 40 in good health and CMV-seronegative. CDR3 loop: CASSDPGRGGTQGNTIYF. The CDR3 coding sequence is TGTGCCAGCAGTGATCCCGGTCGAGGGGGAACTCAAGGAAACACCATATATTTT.